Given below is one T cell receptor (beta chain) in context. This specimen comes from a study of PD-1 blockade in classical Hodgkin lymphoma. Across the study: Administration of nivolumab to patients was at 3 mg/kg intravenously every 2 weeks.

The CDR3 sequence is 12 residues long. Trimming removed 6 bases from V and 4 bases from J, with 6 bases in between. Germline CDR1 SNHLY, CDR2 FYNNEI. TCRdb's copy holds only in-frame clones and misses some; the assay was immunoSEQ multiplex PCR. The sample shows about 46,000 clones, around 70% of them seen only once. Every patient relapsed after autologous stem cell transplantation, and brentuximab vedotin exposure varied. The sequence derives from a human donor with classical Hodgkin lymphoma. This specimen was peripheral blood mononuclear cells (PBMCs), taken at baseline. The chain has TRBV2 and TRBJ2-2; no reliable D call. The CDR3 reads CASSIPTGELFF. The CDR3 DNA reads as TGTGCCAGCAGCATTCCCACCGGGGAGCTGTTTTTT.